These 30 T cell receptor beta chains share one sample of origin, sequenced in a study of beta chain features in type 1 diabetes. Study-wide findings and caveats: TCRB CDR3s from Type 1 diabetes patients were moderately but significantly shorter in all four CD4+ subsets.

As every portion of the isolated RNA was reverse transcribed, the sequencing read expressed TCRB transcripts. The repertoire was sequenced with immunoSEQ multiplex PCR; TCRdb's copy has only in-frame clones and lacks some. The sample yields around 150,000 clones, roughly 9% seen once. Their target antigens are unknown. The sequenced sample consisted of central memory CD4+ T cells from blood. The source of these receptors is a woman aged 25 to 39 with type 1 diabetes.

The chain employs TRBV25-1 and TRBJ2-3; TRBD2 matches 10 bases. After removal of 5 bases from V and 4 bases from J, the junction contained 6 bases not matched to a gene. Germline V CDR1 and CDR2: MGHDK, SYGVNS. The CDR3 spans 15 residues. CDR3: CASSRGLAFPDTQYF. In DNA form, the CDR3 reads TGTGCCAGCAGTCGGGGACTAGCGTTCCCAGATACGCAGTATTTT.

This clone showed up just a few times. This rearrangement joins TRBV30 to TRBJ1-2; 7 bases match TRBD1. V shed 3 bases and J 7 bases; nucleotides not matched to a gene: 11. Germline V CDR1 and CDR2: GTSNPN, SVGIG (reference sequence). The CDR3 totals 14 residues. CDR3: CAWSLTGWVRGYTF. The CDR3 nucleotides are TGTGCCTGGAGCCTGACAGGGTGGGTGCGTGGCTACACCTTC.

The sample holds a few counts of this clone. The chain carries TRBV11-2 and TRBJ1-2; D is ambiguous. This CDR3 contains 13 residues. Germline V gives CDR1 SGHAT, CDR2 FQNNGV. Trimming shortened V by 2 bases and J by 5 bases, and 9 bases separated the two germline ends. In DNA, the CDR3 is TGTGCCAGCAGCTTAAACCGCGTTTATGGCTACACCTTC. Amino acids: CASSLNRVYGYTF.

This clone has more than one count but fewer than ten. V and J are TRBV29-1 and TRBJ2-1; D call uncertain. CDR1 is SQVTM, CDR2 ANQGSEA, per germline. V gave up 7 bases and J gave up 5 bases, with 12 bases separating them. This CDR3 has 12 residues. The CDR3 sequence: CSATRQNNEQFF. The CDR3 region has the DNA TGCAGCGCAACACGACAAAACAATGAGCAGTTCTTC.

This clone was detected a few times. This chain connects TRBV2 to TRBJ2-3, with a weak D call TRBD2 (5 bases). The CDR3 is 16 residues long. The V gene lost 6 bases and the J gene lost 2 bases, with 18 bases spanning the gap. Germline loops: CDR1 SNHLY, CDR2 FYNNEI. CDR3 bases: TGTGCCAGCAGACGGGAATTGGTAACGTTCACAGATACGCAGTATTTT. Its translation is CASRRELVTFTDTQYF.

The rearrangement uses TRBV15 and TRBJ2-7; 9 bases fit TRBD2. This CDR3 has 16 amino acids. Germline CDR1 and CDR2: LNHNV and YYDKDF (reference sequence). V trimming: 0 bases; J trimming: 4 bases; junction bases outside the gene matches: 7. In nucleotides, the CDR3 is TGTGCCACCAGCAGAGATACTAGCGGGCGTGGGTACGAGCAGTACTTC. Encoded protein: CATSRDTSGRGYEQYF.

V is TRBV29-1 and J is TRBJ2-5; 9 bases are a match to TRBD1. Germline V gene sequence: CDR1 SQVTM, CDR2 ANQGSEA. This CDR3 has 14 residues. Trimming took 4 bases from V and 1 from J; bases not matched to a gene: 4. The CDR3 region has the DNA TGCAGCGTTGGGGACAGGGTGGCCCAAGAGACCCAGTACTTC. Translation: CSVGDRVAQETQYF.

This clone was observed a handful of times. V usage is TRBV7-9 and J usage is TRBJ2-6, with D possibly TRBD1 on 6 matching bases. Germline CDR1 SEHNR, CDR2 FQNEAQ (reference sequence). Trimming removed 5 bases at V and 4 bases at J, with 18 bases between. The CDR3 sequence is 17 residues long. The DNA of the CDR3 is TGTGCCAGCAGCCCGATGGGAATTGGGGGCGGGGCCAACGTCCTGACTTTC. Protein sequence: CASSPMGIGGGANVLTF.

The chain recombines TRBV27 with TRBJ2-3; the D is unclear. CDR1 and CDR2 from the germline V gene are MNHEY and SMNVEV (reference sequence). The V end was cut by 3 bases, the J end by 2 bases, with 15 bases between. The CDR3 consists of 16 residues. DNA of the CDR3: TGTGCCAGCAGTTTGATGGCTGCTTCCCCCACAGATACGCAGTATTTT. It yields the protein CASSLMAASPTDTQYF.

This clone was seen more than once but under ten times. The chain uses TRBV7-2 and TRBJ2-5; 9 nucleotides match TRBD1. The junction had 14 bases not matched to a gene; V was cut back by 4 bases and J by 5 bases. The CDR3 loop spans 17 amino acids. In germline, CDR1 is SGHTA, CDR2 FQGNSA. In nucleotides, the CDR3 is TGTGCCAGCAGCTCAAGACCGGGACAGGGTTTCGGGGAGACCCAGTACTTC. This codes for CASSSRPGQGFGETQYF. The full variable domain, its missing parts supplied by reference TRBV7-2 and TRBJ2-5, is GAGVSQSPSNKVTEKGKDVELRCDPISGHTALYWYRQSLGQGLEFLIYFQGNSAPDKSGLPSDRFSAERTGGSVSTLTIQRTQQEDSAVYLCASSSRPGQGFGETQYFGPGTRLLVL.

There are many counts of this clone. This chain connects TRBV20-1 to TRBJ1-2, with no clear D. Germline loops: CDR1 DFQATT, CDR2 SNEGSKA (reference sequence). The V gene lost 5 bases and the J gene lost 6 bases, with 7 bases spanning the gap. The CDR3 loop spans 10 amino acids. In DNA, the CDR3 is TGCAGTGCTGGAGGAGATGGCTACACCTTC. Translated: CSAGGDGYTF.

V is TRBV18 and J is TRBJ2-2; 9 nucleotides match TRBD1. The V segment lost 5 bases and the J segment 6 bases; nucleotides outside the gene matches: 4. This CDR3 is 14 amino acids long. CDR1 KGHSH and CDR2 LQKENI come from the germline V gene. CDR3 sequence reads: CASSTGQGPGELFF. The CDR3 nucleotides are TGTGCCAGCTCAACCGGACAGGGGCCCGGGGAGCTGTTTTTT.

V and J are TRBV7-9 and TRBJ2-7; D is perhaps TRBD1 (5 bases). CDR3 length: 11 residues. Germline lookup yields CDR1 SEHNR and CDR2 FQNEAQ (reference sequence). Trimming stripped 5 bases from V and 7 bases from J, with 9 bases between. This CDR3 is CASSNQGEQYF. The CDR3 region has the DNA TGTGCCAGCAGCAACCAGGGAGAGCAGTACTTC.

This clone showed up just a few times. The chain combines TRBV28 with TRBJ1-2; TRBD1 matches at 8 bases. Germline CDR1 reads MDHEN; CDR2 reads SYDVKM. The CDR3 loop spans 17 amino acids. V lost 5 bases, J lost 6 bases, and 17 bases stayed unmatched. The CDR3 DNA is TGTGCCAGCAGTCCAGGAGGGACAGGAGTCTTTATTCATGGCTACACCTTC. This sequence encodes CASSPGGTGVFIHGYTF.

This clone was counted only a few times. The rearrangement links TRBV27 to TRBJ1-5, with D perhaps TRBD1 (6 bases). From germline, CDR1 is MNHEY and CDR2 SMNVEV (reference sequence). The length of the CDR3 is 15 residues. Trimming shortened V by 7 bases and J by 6 bases, and 19 bases separated the two germline ends. CDR3 amino acids: CASKPRGGVTQPQHF. The CDR3 nucleotides are TGTGCCAGCAAACCCAGGGGTGGCGTAACTCAGCCCCAGCATTTT.

This clone was detected only a few times. This chain links TRBV6-5 with TRBJ2-1; tentative D call: TRBD2 (6 bases). Germline CDR1 and CDR2: MNHEY and SVGAGI. V lost 6 bases, J lost 0 bases, and 12 bases lay in between. This CDR3 is built from 15 residues. CDR3 sequence: CASRRDQRSYNEQFF. The CDR3 DNA is TGTGCCAGCAGGCGGGACCAGCGCTCCTACAATGAGCAGTTCTTC.

This clone was seen a handful of times. The chain employs TRBV7-2 and TRBJ2-5; 10 nucleotides match TRBD2. V lost 5 bases to trimming and J lost 2 bases; unmatched junction nucleotides: 8. The germline V gene encodes CDR1 SGHTA and CDR2 FQGNSA. The CDR3 consists of 16 residues. The chain's CDR3 is CASSRSSGSGQETQYF. DNA for the CDR3: TGTGCCAGCAGCCGGTCTAGCGGGAGCGGGCAAGAGACCCAGTACTTC.

The chain is built from TRBV9 and TRBJ2-1, with D hard to call. Trimming stripped 3 bases from V and 0 bases from J, with 13 bases between. CDR1 is SGDLS, CDR2 YYNGEE, per germline. The CDR3 has 16 residues. Written as DNA, the CDR3 is TGTGCCAGCAGCGGCCGCCGAGCGAGCTCCTACAATGAGCAGTTCTTC. Residues: CASSGRRASSYNEQFF.

This clone was observed a few times. The chain couples TRBV25-1 to TRBJ2-5; 7 nucleotides agree with TRBD2. The CDR3 contains 16 residues. The V gene's germline CDR1 is MGHDK and CDR2 SYGVNS. The V segment lost 0 bases and the J segment 2 bases; nucleotides outside the gene matches: 6. This chain's CDR3 is CASSEYRAGDQETQYF. The CDR3 DNA sequence: TGTGCCAGCAGTGAATATAGGGCGGGAGATCAAGAGACCCAGTACTTC.

This clone has just a few counts. The chain joins TRBV9 to TRBJ1-5; D may be TRBD1 (5 bases). The CDR3 loop spans 15 amino acids. Trimming stripped 3 bases from V and 7 bases from J, with 17 bases between. CDR1 is SGDLS and CDR2 is YYNGEE in the germline V gene. DNA for the CDR3: TGTGCCAGCAGCGCCTGGGACGGACTAGGGCAGCCCCAGCATTTT. Its protein is CASSAWDGLGQPQHF.

This clone turned up a few times. The V gene is TRBV19, the J gene TRBJ2-3, with a tentative D call TRBD2 (6 bases). The CDR3 is 13 amino acids. Germline V CDR1 and CDR2: LNHDA, SQIVND (reference sequence). V lost 3 bases to trimming and J lost 5 bases, with 9 bases between them. CDR3 loop: CASSIGAGDTQYF. In DNA, the CDR3 is TGTGCCAGTAGTATTGGAGCGGGAGATACGCAGTATTTT.

This clone appeared a few times. This chain joins TRBV11-2 and TRBJ2-5; 10 bases map to TRBD2. V shed 5 bases and J 1 base; nucleotides not matched to a gene: 10. The CDR3 extends over 17 amino acids. Germline lookup yields CDR1 SGHAT and CDR2 FQNNGV. Written as DNA, the CDR3 is TGTGCCAGCAGCCAGACTAGCGGGCGAGCCACCCAAGAGACCCAGTACTTC. Protein: CASSQTSGRATQETQYF.

This clone was counted between two and nine times. This rearrangement joins TRBV11-2 to TRBJ2-2, with D perhaps TRBD1 (5 bases). V dropped 5 bases and J dropped 1 base, with 8 bases sitting between them. Looked up from germline, CDR1 is SGHAT and CDR2 is FQNNGV. The CDR3 contains 14 residues. CDR3 loop: CASSQTVNTGELFF. The CDR3 DNA reads TGTGCCAGCAGCCAGACAGTGAACACCGGGGAGCTGTTTTTT. The variable domain in full, with the rest retrieved from reference TRBV11-2 and TRBJ2-2, is EAGVAQSPRYKIIEKRQSVAFWCNPISGHATLYWYQQILGQGPKLLIQFQNNGVVDDSQLPKDRFSAERLKGVDSTLKIQPAKLEDSAVYLCASSQTVNTGELFFGEGSRLTVL.

This chain joins TRBV7-3 and TRBJ2-3, with 14 bases fitting TRBD2. The ends lost 5 bases at V and 5 bases at J; junction bases unmatched: 3. The CDR3 runs to 15 residues. Germline-derived CDR1 and CDR2 are SGHTA and FQGTGA. The CDR3 DNA sequence: TGTGCCAGCAGCAAGGGACTAGCGGGAGTAGATACGCAGTATTTT. Translating it yields CASSKGLAGVDTQYF.

This clone showed up just a few times. The J gene is TRBJ2-1, the V gene TRBV11-3, with 8 nucleotides matching TRBD2. The CDR3 consists of 17 residues. J gave up 0 bases and V 5 bases, and 9 bases lay outside the gene matches. Per the germline V gene, CDR1 is SGHNT and CDR2 is YENEEA. The CDR3 is CASSLLAGLSSYNEQFF. Written as DNA, the CDR3 is TGTGCCAGCAGCCTTCTAGCGGGTCTTAGCTCCTACAATGAGCAGTTCTTC.

In its sample, this clone was seen a few times. This chain links TRBV29-1 with TRBJ2-1; D is possibly TRBD1 (6 bases). The germline V gene has CDR1 SQVTM and CDR2 ANQGSEA. This CDR3 is built from 15 residues. V lost 6 bases and J 1 base, leaving 16 bases between the germline ends. CDR3 protein: CSVKGGIISYNEQFF. The CDR3 DNA is TGCAGCGTAAAAGGGGGTATTATTTCCTACAATGAGCAGTTCTTC.

This clone was counted only a few times. V gene TRBV30 combines with J gene TRBJ1-4; no clear D gene. The CDR3 totals 14 residues. The V gene's germline CDR1 is GTSNPN and CDR2 SVGIG (reference sequence). V gave up 0 bases and J gave up 3 bases, with 8 bases separating them. CDR3 protein: CAWSVRRANEKLFF. CDR3 nucleotides: TGTGCCTGGAGTGTCCGGCGGGCTAATGAAAAACTGTTTTTT.

A few counts support this clone. V and J are TRBV19 and TRBJ2-3, with D possibly being TRBD1 (5 bases). Trimming took 5 bases from V and 3 from J, leaving 12 bases between them. Per the germline V gene, CDR1 is LNHDA and CDR2 is SQIVND (reference sequence). The CDR3 consists of 14 residues. CDR3 sequence: CASSRQGATDTQYF. The CDR3 nucleotides are TGTGCCAGTAGTCGGCAGGGTGCGACAGATACGCAGTATTTT.

This clone showed up just a few times. The V and J genes are TRBV5-4 and TRBJ2-1, with 12 bases that match TRBD2. With 4 bases clipped from V and 8 bases from J, the junction kept 7 bases outside the gene matches. The CDR3 extends over 15 amino acids. From germline, CDR1 is SGHNT and CDR2 YYREEE (reference sequence). The CDR3: CASSLILAGGDEQFF. The CDR3 DNA is TGTGCCAGCAGCCTAATACTAGCGGGAGGCGATGAGCAGTTCTTC.

This clone was counted only a few times. The chain carries TRBV7-9 and TRBJ2-1; possibly TRBD1 for D (5 bases). This CDR3 comprises 15 residues. CDR1 is SEHNR and CDR2 is FQNEAQ in the germline V gene (reference sequence). Trimming stripped 1 base from V and 4 bases from J, with 11 bases between. The CDR3 reads CASSLVWGGYNEQFF. The CDR3 DNA reads as TGTGCCAGCAGCTTAGTCTGGGGCGGATACAATGAGCAGTTCTTC.